This is a list of T cell receptor beta chains from one sample in a study of blood T cells in healthy people across ages. Each CDR3 protein gets one entry after TCRdb re-called the 5' RACE reads with MiXCR. Among 350,000 to 450,000 distinct CDR3 sequences, about 55% were seen once, and the ten largest hold 50% to 65%. Sequences were obtained from blood. All receptors come from a man between 60 and 70 years old in good health. Each CDR3 is given with its conserved first and last residue. A D gene is named only where the DNA matches it firmly. Clone size is not always given. Where it is, it says once, few, many or a class for expanded clones.

abundance	len	v_gene	d_gene	j_gene	CDR3aa	CDR3nt
-	18	TRBV10-3	TRBD2	TRBJ2-7	CAIRERTSGISSRNEQYF	TGTGCCATCAGAGAACGGACTAGCGGGATCTCATCCCGCAATGAGCAGTACTTC
-	15	TRBV27	-	TRBJ2-7	CASSYLRGRTSVQYF	TGTGCCAGCAGTTACCTCAGGGGAAGAACATCCGTGCAGTACTTC
once	18	TRBV29-1	TRBD1	TRBJ2-6	CSVLTKRGGCTGANVLTF	TGCAGCGTCCTAACTAAAAGAGGGGGCTGTACTGGGGCCAACGTCCTGACTTTC
many	13	TRBV6-6	-	TRBJ1-1	CASSYPRGIEAFF	TGTGCCAGCAGTTACCCCCGGGGAATTGAAGCTTTCTTT
-	13	TRBV30	-	TRBJ2-5	CAWSGETEETQYF	TGTGCCTGGAGCGGAGAGACAGAAGAGACCCAGTACTTC
-	13	TRBV25-1	TRBD2	TRBJ2-7	CASRKGLAAEQYF	TGTGCCAGCAGGAAGGGACTAGCGGCCGAGCAGTACTTC
-	15	TRBV6-6	-	TRBJ1-1	CASTPSRGTNTEAFF	TGTGCCAGCACCCCATCAAGGGGGACCAACACTGAAGCTTTCTTT
few	12	TRBV28	TRBD1	TRBJ1-2	CASTPTGLGYTF	TGTGCCAGCACTCCGACAGGGCTCGGCTACACCTTC
-	14	TRBV28	-	TRBJ1-6	CATLGGMFNSPLHF	TGTGCCACCCTTGGGGGGATGTTTAATTCACCCCTCCACTTT
-	14	TRBV5-1	TRBD2	TRBJ2-7	CASSASGGPYEQYF	TGCGCCAGCAGCGCTTCGGGGGGTCCCTACGAGCAGTACTTC
-	15	TRBV7-2	TRBD1	TRBJ2-2	CASRSGGLNTGELFF	TGTGCCAGCAGATCAGGGGGCCTCAACACCGGGGAGCTGTTTTTT
few	13	TRBV28	TRBD2	TRBJ2-7	CASSLSGGNEQYF	TGTGCCAGCAGTTTATCGGGGGGTAACGAGCAGTACTTC
-	15	TRBV28	TRBD1	TRBJ2-4	CASSGQGAAKNIQYF	TGTGCCAGCAGTGGACAGGGGGCCGCCAAAAACATTCAGTACTTC
-	16	TRBV7-2	TRBD1	TRBJ2-7	CASSLHSGQGFYEQYF	TGTGCCAGCAGCTTACACTCGGGACAGGGCTTCTACGAGCAGTACTTC
-	12	TRBV10-3	-	TRBJ2-5	CAISGSAETQYF	TGTGCCATCAGTGGGTCCGCGGAGACCCAGTACTTC
few	15	TRBV7-2	TRBD1	TRBJ2-7	CASSTGQVGSYEQYF	TGTGCCAGCAGCACAGGACAGGTTGGGTCCTACGAGCAGTACTTC
-	12	TRBV10-3	TRBD1	TRBJ2-7	CAINRGPYEQYF	TGTGCCATCAACAGGGGCCCCTACGAGCAGTACTTC
-	16	TRBV14	-	TRBJ1-1	CASSQDRGRGNTEAFF	TGTGCCAGCAGCCAAGATCGGGGCAGGGGGAACACTGAAGCTTTCTTT
-	12	TRBV29-1	-	TRBJ2-7	CSVTPGSGEQYF	TGCAGCGTTACCCCGGGGTCAGGCGAGCAGTACTTC
-	11	TRBV30	-	TRBJ1-2	CAWRGFYGYTF	TGTGCCTGGAGGGGATTCTATGGCTACACCTTC
-	12	TRBV7-9	-	TRBJ2-1	CASSLVSGSAFF	TGTGCCAGCAGCTTAGTTTCGGGGTCTGCGTTCTTC
-	16	TRBV7-9	-	TRBJ2-7	CASSLGGARGTYEQYF	TGTGCCAGCAGCTTGGGGGGGGCGCGTGGTACCTACGAGCAGTACTTC
few	15	TRBV10-3	-	TRBJ2-7	CAISEAWGQAYEQYF	TGTGCCATCAGTGAGGCTTGGGGGCAGGCCTACGAGCAGTACTTC
-	18	TRBV4-3	TRBD2	TRBJ2-3	CASSQDLLTSGGAPLQYF	TGCGCCAGCAGCCAAGATCTGCTAACTAGCGGGGGGGCCCCCCTACAGTATTTT
-	13	TRBV14	-	TRBJ2-7	CASSQDSVYEQYF	TGTGCCAGCAGCCAAGATAGCGTCTACGAGCAGTACTTC
-	15	TRBV6-1	TRBD2	TRBJ2-5	CASSEVGLVQETQYF	TGTGCCAGCAGTGAAGTAGGACTAGTGCAAGAGACCCAGTACTTC
-	15	TRBV5-1	TRBD1	TRBJ1-1	CASSPGTGANTESFF	TGCGCCAGCAGCCCCGGGACAGGCGCCAACACTGAATCTTTCTTT
-	15	TRBV24-1	-	TRBJ2-1	CATSERKTNVDEQFF	TGTGCCACCAGTGAAAGGAAGACCAATGTTGATGAGCAGTTCTTC
many	19	TRBV6-2/TRBV6-3	-	TRBJ1-5	CASSRWGGKREFGNQPQHF	TGTGCCAGCAGTCGGTGGGGGGGCAAACGGGAATTTGGCAATCAGCCCCAGCATTTT
-	15	TRBV5-1	TRBD1	TRBJ2-7	CASSRTGGDTYEQYF	TGCGCCAGCAGCCGGACAGGGGGGGACACCTACGAGCAGTACTTC
few	14	TRBV7-9	-	TRBJ2-7	CASSPVFGAYEQYF	TGTGCCAGCAGCCCCGTTTTTGGGGCGTACGAGCAGTACTTC
-	14	TRBV7-2	-	TRBJ2-7	CASTLGDSGYEQYF	TGTGCCAGCACGCTTGGGGATTCCGGCTACGAGCAGTACTTC
-	15	TRBV19	TRBD1	TRBJ1-5	CASSTTGGGNQPQHF	TGTGCCAGTAGTACAACAGGGGGCGGCAATCAGCCCCAGCATTTT
few	17	TRBV7-2	TRBD2	TRBJ2-7	CASSLALSSGPTYEQYF	TGTGCCAGCAGCTTAGCGCTGTCTAGCGGCCCCACCTACGAGCAGTACTTC
-	11	TRBV12-3/TRBV12-4	TRBD2	TRBJ2-5	CASSLGRERYF	TGTGCCAGCAGTCTTGGGAGGGAAAGGTACTTC
-	15	TRBV18	TRBD1	TRBJ2-5	CASSPRDRVRETQYF	TGTGCCAGCTCACCCCGGGACAGGGTGCGAGAGACCCAGTACTTC
few	20	TRBV14	-	TRBJ2-6	CASSQGVLRGGISGANVLTF	TGTGCCAGCAGCCAAGGGGTCCTCAGGGGGGGGATCTCTGGGGCCAACGTCCTGACTTTC
few	14	TRBV5-1	-	TRBJ2-3	CASRSGSSTDTQYF	TGCGCCAGCAGATCGGGGTCTAGCACAGATACGCAGTATTTT
few	14	TRBV4-2	-	TRBJ2-1	CASSQSDTYNEQFF	TGTGCCAGCAGCCAGTCGGACACCTACAATGAGCAGTTCTTC
few	17	TRBV7-2	TRBD2	TRBJ2-1	CASSTRGTSGERAEQFF	TGTGCCAGCAGCACACGGGGAACTAGCGGGGAAAGGGCTGAGCAGTTCTTC
-	15	TRBV24-1	TRBD1	TRBJ2-1	CATSDLGTGKGEQFF	TGTGCCACCAGTGATTTGGGGACAGGGAAGGGTGAGCAGTTCTTC
few	14	TRBV5-1	TRBD1	TRBJ2-7	CASRRGDRSYEQYF	TGCGCCAGTCGGCGAGGGGACAGATCCTACGAGCAGTACTTC